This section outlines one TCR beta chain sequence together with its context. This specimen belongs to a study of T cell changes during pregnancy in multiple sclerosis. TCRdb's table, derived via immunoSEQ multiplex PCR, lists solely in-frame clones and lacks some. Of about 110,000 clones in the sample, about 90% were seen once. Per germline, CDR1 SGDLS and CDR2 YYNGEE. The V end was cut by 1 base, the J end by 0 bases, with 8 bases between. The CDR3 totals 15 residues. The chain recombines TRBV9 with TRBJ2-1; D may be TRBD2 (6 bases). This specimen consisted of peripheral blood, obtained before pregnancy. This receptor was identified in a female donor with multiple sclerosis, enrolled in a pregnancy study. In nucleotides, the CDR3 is TGTGCCAGCAGCGTAAAGACTAGCTCCTACAATGAGCAGTTCTTC. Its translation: CASSVKTSSYNEQFF.